This T cell receptor beta chain was recorded in a study of post-analysis software for immune sequencing data. This CDR3 is 17 amino acids long. Looked up from germline, CDR1 is SGHVS and CDR2 is FNYEAQ. The trim removed 5 bases at V and 8 bases at J, leaving 18 bases unmatched. The TCR beta cDNA libraries carried unique molecular identifiers. Each batch of roughly 1 to 11 million T cells produced approximately 470,000 cDNA molecules. One entry per CDR3 protein, called by TCRdb with MiXCR from the PCR reads. The table shows almost 700,000 distinct CDR3 sequences, with 55% to 70% occurring only once. Points on this clonotype: Antigen: not known.

Points from the study as a whole: Normalized Chao1 diversity was significantly reduced in patients versus controls. Compared with controls, patients had more of roughly 5 TRBV segments, including TRBV5-6, TRBV5-1 and TRBV20-1.

This chain links TRBV7-6 with TRBJ2-1; 7 bases align to TRBD2. Sequencing was performed on blood. The origin of this receptor is a girl aged 2-10 years with multiple sclerosis. The CDR3 region is CASSPQPAGIRFDEQFF. The CDR3 nucleotides read TGTGCCAGCAGCCCCCAACCAGCGGGGATACGATTCGATGAGCAGTTCTTC.